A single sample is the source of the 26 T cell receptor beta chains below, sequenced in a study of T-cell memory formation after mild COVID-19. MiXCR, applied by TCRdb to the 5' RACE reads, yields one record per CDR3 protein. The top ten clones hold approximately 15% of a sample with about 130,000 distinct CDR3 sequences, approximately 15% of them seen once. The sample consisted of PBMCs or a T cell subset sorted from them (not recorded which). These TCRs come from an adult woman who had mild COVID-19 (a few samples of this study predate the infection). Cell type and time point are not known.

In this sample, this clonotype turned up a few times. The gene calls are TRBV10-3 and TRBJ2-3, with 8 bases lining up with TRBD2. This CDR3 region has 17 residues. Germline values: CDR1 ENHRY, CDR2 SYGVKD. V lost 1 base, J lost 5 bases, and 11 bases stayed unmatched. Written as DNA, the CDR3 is TGTGCCATCAGTGAGTTCGACACTAGCGGTTGGGGAGATACGCAGTATTTT. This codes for CAISEFDTSGWGDTQYF.

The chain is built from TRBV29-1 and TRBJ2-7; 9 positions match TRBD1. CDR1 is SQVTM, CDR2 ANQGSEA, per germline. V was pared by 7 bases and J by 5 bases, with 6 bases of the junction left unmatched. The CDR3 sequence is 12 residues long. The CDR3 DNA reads TGCAGCGCAATTACAGGGGGCAACGAGCAGTACTTC. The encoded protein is CSAITGGNEQYF.

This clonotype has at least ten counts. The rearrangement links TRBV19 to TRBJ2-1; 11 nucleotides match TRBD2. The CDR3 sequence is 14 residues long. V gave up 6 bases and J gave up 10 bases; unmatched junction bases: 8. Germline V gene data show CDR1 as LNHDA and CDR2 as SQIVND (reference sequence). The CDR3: CASSGGLAEWEQFF. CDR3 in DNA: TGTGCCAGTAGCGGGGGACTAGCGGAGTGGGAGCAGTTCTTC. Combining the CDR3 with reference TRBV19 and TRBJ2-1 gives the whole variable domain DGGITQSPKYLFRKEGQNVTLSCEQNLNHDAMYWYRQDPGQGLRLIYYSQIVNDFQKGDIAEGYSVSREKKESFPLTVTSAQKNPTAFYLCASSGGLAEWEQFFGPGTRLTVL.

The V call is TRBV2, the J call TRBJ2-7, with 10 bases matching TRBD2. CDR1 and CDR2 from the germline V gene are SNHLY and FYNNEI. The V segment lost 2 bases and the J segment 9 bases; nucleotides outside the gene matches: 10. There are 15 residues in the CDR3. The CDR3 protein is CASSELLASGGTQYF. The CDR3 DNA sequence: TGTGCCAGCAGTGAACTCTTGGCTAGCGGGGGAACGCAGTACTTC.

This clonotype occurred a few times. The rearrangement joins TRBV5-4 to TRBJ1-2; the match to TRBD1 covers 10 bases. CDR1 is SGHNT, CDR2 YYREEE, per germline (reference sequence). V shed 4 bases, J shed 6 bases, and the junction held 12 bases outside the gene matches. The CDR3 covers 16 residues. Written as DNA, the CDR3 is TGTGCCAGCAGCAGAGCCTGGGACAGGGGATACAATGGCTACACCTTC. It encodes CASSRAWDRGYNGYTF.

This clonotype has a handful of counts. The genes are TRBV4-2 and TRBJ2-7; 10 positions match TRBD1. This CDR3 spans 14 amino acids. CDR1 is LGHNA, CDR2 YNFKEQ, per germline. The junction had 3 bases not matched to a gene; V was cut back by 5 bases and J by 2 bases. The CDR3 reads CASSSGTGAYEQYF. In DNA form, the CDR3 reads TGTGCCAGCAGCTCCGGGACAGGGGCCTACGAGCAGTACTTC.

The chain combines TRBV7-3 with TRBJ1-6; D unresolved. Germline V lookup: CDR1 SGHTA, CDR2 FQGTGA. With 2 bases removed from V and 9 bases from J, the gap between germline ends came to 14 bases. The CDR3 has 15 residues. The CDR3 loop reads CASSLSLGFSSPLHF. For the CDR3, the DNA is TGTGCCAGCAGCTTATCCCTGGGGTTCAGTTCACCCCTCCACTTT.

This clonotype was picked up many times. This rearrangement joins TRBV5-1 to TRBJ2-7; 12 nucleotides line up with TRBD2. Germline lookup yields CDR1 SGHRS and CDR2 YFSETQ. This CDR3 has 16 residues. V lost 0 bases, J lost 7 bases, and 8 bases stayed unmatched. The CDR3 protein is CASSLGTSGVSKEQYF. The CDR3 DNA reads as TGCGCCAGCAGCTTGGGGACTAGCGGGGTATCGAAAGAGCAGTACTTC.

The CDR3 region is CASSFAGRTYEQYF. The CDR3 DNA sequence: TGTGCCAGCAGCTTCGCCGGGCGGACCTACGAGCAGTACTTC. The chain has TRBV11-2 and TRBJ2-7; D not certain. Germline lookup yields CDR1 SGHAT and CDR2 FQNNGV. The CDR3 totals 14 residues. Trimming removed 3 bases from V and 2 bases from J, with 11 bases in between.

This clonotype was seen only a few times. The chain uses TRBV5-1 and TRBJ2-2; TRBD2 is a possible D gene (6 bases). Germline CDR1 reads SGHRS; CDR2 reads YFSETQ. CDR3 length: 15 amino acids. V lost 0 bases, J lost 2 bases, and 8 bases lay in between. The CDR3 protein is CASSLAGTNTGELFF. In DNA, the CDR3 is TGCGCCAGCAGCTTGGCCGGGACTAACACCGGGGAGCTGTTTTTT. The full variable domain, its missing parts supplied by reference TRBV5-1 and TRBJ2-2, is KAGVTQTPRYLIKTRGQQVTLSCSPISGHRSVSWYQQTPGQGLQFLFEYFSETQRNKGNFPGRFSGRQFSNSRSEMNVSTLELGDSALYLCASSLAGTNTGELFFGEGSRLTVL.

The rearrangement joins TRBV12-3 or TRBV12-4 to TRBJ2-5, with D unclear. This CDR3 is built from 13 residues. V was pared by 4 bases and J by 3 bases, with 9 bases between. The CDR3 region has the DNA TGTGCCAGCAGTTGGATCGAAAAAGAGACCCAGTACTTC. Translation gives CASSWIEKETQYF.

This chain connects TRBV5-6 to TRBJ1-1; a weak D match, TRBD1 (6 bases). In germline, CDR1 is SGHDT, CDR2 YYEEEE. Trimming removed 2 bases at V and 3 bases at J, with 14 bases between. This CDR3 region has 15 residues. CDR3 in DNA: TGTGCCAGCAGCTTAGAATACAGGGAGGACACTGAAGCTTTCTTT. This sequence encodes CASSLEYREDTEAFF.

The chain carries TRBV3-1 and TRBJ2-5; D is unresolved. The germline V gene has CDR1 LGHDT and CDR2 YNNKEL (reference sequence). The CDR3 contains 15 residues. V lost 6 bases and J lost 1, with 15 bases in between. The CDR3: CASSPTRSLQETQYF. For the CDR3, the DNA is TGTGCCAGCAGTCCTACACGGTCCCTCCAAGAGACCCAGTACTTC.

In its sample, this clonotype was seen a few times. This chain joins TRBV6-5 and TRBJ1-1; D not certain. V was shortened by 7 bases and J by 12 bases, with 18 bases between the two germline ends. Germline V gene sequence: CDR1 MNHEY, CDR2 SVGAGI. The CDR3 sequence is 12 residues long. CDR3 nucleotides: TGTGCCAGCAATTCAAGGCGGGGTTCAACTTTCTTT. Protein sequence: CASNSRRGSTFF.

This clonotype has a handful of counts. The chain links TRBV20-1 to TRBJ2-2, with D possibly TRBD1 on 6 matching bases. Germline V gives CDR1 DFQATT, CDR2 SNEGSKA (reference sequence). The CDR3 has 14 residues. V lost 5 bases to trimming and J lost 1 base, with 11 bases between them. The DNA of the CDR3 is TGCAGTGCTCAGGGGCAGGGGAACACCGGGGAGCTGTTTTTT. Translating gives CSAQGQGNTGELFF.

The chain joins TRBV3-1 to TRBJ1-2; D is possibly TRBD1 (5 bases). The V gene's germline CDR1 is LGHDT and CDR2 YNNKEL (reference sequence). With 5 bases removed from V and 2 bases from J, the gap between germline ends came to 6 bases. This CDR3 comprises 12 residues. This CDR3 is CASSGGNYGYTF. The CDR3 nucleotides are TGTGCCAGCAGCGGGGGGAACTATGGCTACACCTTC. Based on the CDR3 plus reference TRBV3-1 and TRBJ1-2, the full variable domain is DTAVSQTPKYLVTQMGNDKSIKCEQNLGHDTMYWYKQDSKKFLKIMFSYNNKELIINETVPNRFSPKSPDKAHLNLHINSLELGDSAVYFCASSGGNYGYTFGSGTRLTVV.

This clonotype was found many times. The CDR3 bases are TGTGCCAGCAGCTTAGGTTGGGAGACCCAGTACTTC. It specifies CASSLGWETQYF. This chain links TRBV7-9 with TRBJ2-5; D not certain. CDR1 and CDR2 (germline): SEHNR, FQNEAQ (reference sequence). Deletions cut 1 base from V and 5 bases from J, with 5 bases between. CDR3 size: 12 residues.

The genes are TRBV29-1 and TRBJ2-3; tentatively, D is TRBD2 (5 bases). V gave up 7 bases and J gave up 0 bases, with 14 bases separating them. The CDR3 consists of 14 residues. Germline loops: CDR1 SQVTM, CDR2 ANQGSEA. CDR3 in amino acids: CSARGYVSTDTQYF. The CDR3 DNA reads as TGCAGCGCCAGAGGGTACGTGAGCACAGATACGCAGTATTTT.

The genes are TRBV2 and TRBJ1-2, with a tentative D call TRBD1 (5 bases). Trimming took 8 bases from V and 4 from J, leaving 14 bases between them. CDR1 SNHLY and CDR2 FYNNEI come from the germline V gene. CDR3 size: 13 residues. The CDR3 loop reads CASSARAGYGYTF. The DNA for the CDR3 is TGTGCCAGCTCGGCCAGGGCGGGCTATGGCTACACCTTC.

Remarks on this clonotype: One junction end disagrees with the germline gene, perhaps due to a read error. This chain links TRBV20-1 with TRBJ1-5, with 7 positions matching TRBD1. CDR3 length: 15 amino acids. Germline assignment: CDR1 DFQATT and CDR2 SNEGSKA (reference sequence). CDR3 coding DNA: TGCAGTGCTAGAGATTCGGTAGGGGGCAATCAGCCCAAGCATTTT. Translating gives CSARDSVGGNQPKHF.

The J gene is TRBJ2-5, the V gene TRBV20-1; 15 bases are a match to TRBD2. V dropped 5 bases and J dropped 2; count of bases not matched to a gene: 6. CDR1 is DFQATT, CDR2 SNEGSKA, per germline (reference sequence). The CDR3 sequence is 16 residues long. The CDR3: CSAVGTSGGQQETQYF. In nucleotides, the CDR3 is TGCAGTGCTGTAGGGACTAGCGGGGGGCAACAAGAGACCCAGTACTTC.

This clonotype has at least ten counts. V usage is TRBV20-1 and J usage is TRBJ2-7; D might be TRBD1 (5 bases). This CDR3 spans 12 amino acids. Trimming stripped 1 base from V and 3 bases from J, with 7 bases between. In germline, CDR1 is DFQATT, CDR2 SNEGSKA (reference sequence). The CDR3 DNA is TGCAGTGCTAGAGCCCAGGGCTACGAGCAGTACTTC. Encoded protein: CSARAQGYEQYF.

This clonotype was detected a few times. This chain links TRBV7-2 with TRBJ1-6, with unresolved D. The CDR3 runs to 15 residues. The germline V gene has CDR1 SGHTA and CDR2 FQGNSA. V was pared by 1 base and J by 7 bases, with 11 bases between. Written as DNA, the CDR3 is TGTGCCAGCAGCTTAGTCGCCAGATCAAATTCACCCCTCCACTTT. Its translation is CASSLVARSNSPLHF.

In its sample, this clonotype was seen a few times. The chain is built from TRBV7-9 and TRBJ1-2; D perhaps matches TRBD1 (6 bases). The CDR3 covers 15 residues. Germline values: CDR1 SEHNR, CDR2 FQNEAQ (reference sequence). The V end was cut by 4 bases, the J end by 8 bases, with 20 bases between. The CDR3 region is CASSSERGRALGYTF. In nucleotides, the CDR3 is TGTGCCAGCAGCTCCGAAAGGGGGAGAGCTCTGGGCTACACCTTC.

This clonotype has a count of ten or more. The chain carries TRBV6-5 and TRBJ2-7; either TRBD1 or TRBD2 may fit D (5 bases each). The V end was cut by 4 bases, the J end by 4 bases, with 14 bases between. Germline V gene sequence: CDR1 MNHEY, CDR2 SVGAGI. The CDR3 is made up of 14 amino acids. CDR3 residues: CASSSVQGGYEQYF. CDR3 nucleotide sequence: TGTGCCAGCAGTTCAGTCCAGGGCGGGTACGAGCAGTACTTC.

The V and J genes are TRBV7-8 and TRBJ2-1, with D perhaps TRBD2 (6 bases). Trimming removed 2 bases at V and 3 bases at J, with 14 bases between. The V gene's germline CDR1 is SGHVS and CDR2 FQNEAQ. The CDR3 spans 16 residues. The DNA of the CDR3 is TGTGCCAGCAGCTTATTCACGGAGGGCCTCTACAATGAGCAGTTCTTC. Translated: CASSLFTEGLYNEQFF.